A selection of T cell receptor beta chains follows, all from one sample in a study of CD8 T cells in Susac syndrome. TCRdb reanalysed the immunoSEQ multiplex PCR reads using MiXCR and keeps one entry per CDR3 protein. The sample includes under 55,000 distinct CDR3 sequences, roughly 93% of them seen just once. The material sequenced was CD8+ T cells from PBMCs. These receptors came from a human donor with multiple sclerosis. Both conserved end residues are part of each CDR3. D genes are given only for firm matches. Some rows mark clone size as missing; the rest say once, few, many or name a class of expanded clone.

>-|TRBV28|TRBJ1-2|-
TGTGCCAGCAGTTTGACAGCACGCTATGGCTACACCTTC
CASSLTARYGYTF
>-|TRBV4-3|TRBJ2-1|-
TGCGCCAGCAGCCAAGAAGTTTCCTACAATGAGCAGTTCTTC
CASSQEVSYNEQFF
>-|TRBV5-1|TRBJ2-3|-
TGCGCCAGCAGCTTGGGACAGAGCACAGATACGCAGTATTTT
CASSLGQSTDTQYF
>-|TRBV20-1|TRBJ1-5|TRBD1
TGCAGTGCTACGAACCCCACAGGGGAGGACGGCAATCAGCCCCAGCATTTT
CSATNPTGEDGNQPQHF
>-|TRBV27|TRBJ2-1|-
TGTGCCAGCAGTTTAAGGCTGAGAGGCCCGAGCTCCTACAATGAGCAGTTCTTC
CASSLRLRGPSSYNEQFF
>-|TRBV20-1|TRBJ1-1|-
TGCAGTGCATCGGGGGGACGAAACCTACCTGAAGCTTTCTTT
CSASGGRNLPEAFF
>-|TRBV5-1|TRBJ2-2|-
TGCGCCAGCAGCGTCAGCCCAGGGTTCCCCGGGGAGCTGTTTTTT
CASSVSPGFPGELFF
>once|TRBV28|TRBJ1-2|-
TGTGCCAGCAGTTTCCTGGGGGGGGTTGGCTATGGCTACACCTTC
CASSFLGGVGYGYTF
>-|TRBV27|TRBJ1-3|TRBD1
TGTGCCAGCAGTCTGGGACAGGGGGCCTACACCATATATTTT
CASSLGQGAYTIYF
>-|TRBV12-5|TRBJ1-2|-
TGTGCTAGTGGTTTGGGGGGTACCCTCTATGGCCACACCTTC
CASGLGGTLYGHTF
>-|TRBV11-2|TRBJ2-7|TRBD1
TGTGCCAGCAGCTTCCGGGACAGGGGGATCGACGAGCAGTACTTC
CASSFRDRGIDEQYF
>-|TRBV7-9|TRBJ2-7|-
TGTGCCAGCAGCCCAGGACTGCCCTACGAGCAGTACTTC
CASSPGLPYEQYF
>-|TRBV7-2|TRBJ2-7|TRBD2
TGTGCCAGCAGCCCAAGCGCTGGACTAGCCGGATACGAGCAGTACTTC
CASSPSAGLAGYEQYF
>-|TRBV15|TRBJ2-7|TRBD2
TGTGCCACCAGCTCCCTAGCGGGGATACCATACGAGCAGTACTTC
CATSSLAGIPYEQYF
>-|TRBV5-4|TRBJ2-5|-
TGTGCCAGCAGCTTGTGGACAGAAGAGACCCAGTACTTC
CASSLWTEETQYF
>-|TRBV24-1|TRBJ2-1|-
TGTGCCACCAGTGATTTGCGCTCCGGGACGAATAGTGAGCAGTTCTTC
CATSDLRSGTNSEQFF
>-|TRBV5-4|TRBJ2-1|-
TGTGCCAGCAGCCCCGAGGCCGGGGGCAATGAGCAGTTCTTC
CASSPEAGGNEQFF
>-|TRBV9|TRBJ1-2|-
TGTGCCAGCAGCGTATCCGGGGGGCTCTATGGCTACACCTTC
CASSVSGGLYGYTF
>-|TRBV12-3/TRBV12-4|TRBJ1-4|-
TGTGCCAGCAGTTTAGTTGGGACTAATGAAAAACTGTTTTTT
CASSLVGTNEKLFF
>-|TRBV28|TRBJ1-3|TRBD1
TGTGCCAGCAGCCACCAGGGACAGGGGGTCTCTGGAAACACCATATATTTT
CASSHQGQGVSGNTIYF
>-|TRBV5-6|TRBJ2-7|-
TGTGCCAGCAGCTTGAGGCTAAATTACTACGAGCAGTACTTC
CASSLRLNYYEQYF
>-|TRBV7-9|TRBJ1-1|-
TGTGCCAGCAGCTTAGATCTCAGCACTGAAGCTTTCTTT
CASSLDLSTEAFF
>-|TRBV27|TRBJ2-7|TRBD2
TGTGCCAGCAGTTTACTAGCGGGGGGTGGCCTCTACGAGCAGTACTTC
CASSLLAGGGLYEQYF
>-|TRBV30|TRBJ1-5|TRBD1
TGTGCCTGGAGTGTGGGACAGGGTAGCAATCAGCCCCAGCATTTT
CAWSVGQGSNQPQHF
>once|TRBV29-1|TRBJ2-1|-
TGCAGCGTTGATTTCGGAGATGTGGGGGAGCAGTTCTTC
CSVDFGDVGEQFF
>-|TRBV4-1|TRBJ2-7|TRBD1
TGCGCCAGCAGCCACTCCTCGGGACAGATGACCTACGAGCAGTACTTC
CASSHSSGQMTYEQYF
>-|TRBV7-8|TRBJ2-7|-
TGTGCCAGCAGCCCGGACACCTACGAGCAGTACTTC
CASSPDTYEQYF
>-|TRBV3-1|TRBJ1-2|TRBD1
TGTGCCAGCAGCCTGGGACAGGGCCCCTATGGCTACACCTTC
CASSLGQGPYGYTF
>few|TRBV7-9|TRBJ2-7|TRBD1
TGTGCCAGCAGCTCGGGACAGGCGGGTTACGAGCAGTACTTC
CASSSGQAGYEQYF